The clone carrying this T cell receptor (beta chain) has ten or more counts. This record belongs to a study of blood T cell repertoires in COVID-19. Study-wide context: COVID-19 samples from acute and convalescent phases originated in the United States, Italy and Spain. Sources were T cells, B-cell-depleted T cells, or PBMCs; the material itself was cDNA or gDNA.

Original processing methods: Amplification with reference gene primers provided the estimates of nucleated cell counts. Profiling relied on immunoSEQ multiplex PCR, and the TCRdb table lists in-frame clones only, not all of them. The DNA was the basis for D and trimming; V, J and clone size are from that table. The sample includes around 160,000 clones, around 90% of them seen just once. The clonotype comes from a man between 60 and 75 years old with acute or convalescent COVID-19. Sequencing used peripheral blood.

CDR3 region: CASSRGAGDTEAFF. In DNA form, the CDR3 reads TGTGCCAGCAGCAGGGGGGCGGGCGACACTGAAGCTTTCTTT. This chain connects TRBV7-9 to TRBJ1-1; the D gene is possibly TRBD1 (6 bases). The CDR3 sequence is 14 residues long. From germline, CDR1 is SEHNR and CDR2 FQNEAQ (reference sequence). V was trimmed by 5 bases and J by 3 bases, leaving 13 bases between them. Full variable domain (rest looked up from reference TRBV7-9 and TRBJ1-1): DTGVSQNPRHKITKRGQNVTFRCDPISEHNRLYWYRQTLGQGPEFLTYFQNEAQLEKSRLLSDRFSAERPKGSFSTLEIQRTEQGDSAMYLCASSRGAGDTEAFFGQGTRLTVV.